The rows below give T cell receptor beta chains drawn from one sample of a study of Ad26.COV2.S vaccination and SARS-CoV-2 variants. Here immunoSEQ multiplex PCR was the method, and the copy in TCRdb shows in-frame clones only, minus some. Counted here are hundreds of thousands of clones, 89% occurring once; the ten biggest clones make up approximately 2.5%. Sequenced material: peripheral blood, taken in a trial of Ad26.COV2.S vaccine versus placebo. Receptors originate from a person aged 18-60 years who received the Ad26.COV2.S COVID-19 vaccine or a placebo. The CDR3 runs from the conserved cysteine through the conserved F or W. Each record gives: V gene, clone size, J gene, D gene, CDR3 DNA, CDR3 protein. A D gene is named only where the DNA matches it firmly. Some rows mark clone size as missing; the rest say once, few, many or name a class of expanded clone.

TRBV4-2	-	TRBJ1-2	TRBD1	TGTGCCAGCAGCCAAGAGAGGACAGGGGGCGATGGCTACACCTTC	CASSQERTGGDGYTF
TRBV2	-	TRBJ1-1	-	TGTGCCAGCATCTTCCCCGTGACGGCTTTCTTT	CASIFPVTAFF
TRBV18	-	TRBJ1-1	-	TGTGCCAGCTCACCAGGGGGACTGACGAACACTGAAGCTTTCTTT	CASSPGGLTNTEAFF
TRBV6-1	-	TRBJ2-2	TRBD1	TGTGCCAGCAGTGAGGGACAGGGGCGAACCGGGGAGCTGTTTTTT	CASSEGQGRTGELFF
TRBV9	-	TRBJ2-2	-	TGTGCCAGCAGCGTAGGTTCTAGGGGGACCGGGGAGCTGTTTTTT	CASSVGSRGTGELFF
TRBV28	once	TRBJ2-7	-	TGTGCCAGCAGTTTAGGGGACACCCAAAAGTACTTC	CASSLGDTQKYF
TRBV5-4	-	TRBJ1-6	-	TGTGCCAGCAGCCTAGGGCGGAGGGATCATAATTCACCCCTCCACTTT	CASSLGRRDHNSPLHF
TRBV3-1/TRBV3-2	-	TRBJ1-3	-	TGTGCCAGCAGCCAGGGAAACACCATATATTTT	CASSQGNTIYF
TRBV5-1	-	TRBJ2-3	-	TGCGCCAGCAGGGCACAGATCACAGATACGCAGTATTTT	CASRAQITDTQYF
TRBV14	-	TRBJ2-1	TRBD1	TGTGCCAGCAGCCGGGACAGGGGATGGTGGTCGGGAGGGCCGGGGAACAATGAGCAGTTCTTC	CASSRDRGWWSGGPGNNEQFF
TRBV6-5	-	TRBJ1-2	TRBD1	TGTGCCAGCAGTTACCAGGGGGCTTACGGCTATGGCTACACCTTC	CASSYQGAYGYGYTF
TRBV5-5	-	TRBJ1-3	TRBD1	TGTGCCAGCAGCTCGGGACAGGGTGGAAACACCATATATTTT	CASSSGQGGNTIYF
TRBV3-1/TRBV3-2	-	TRBJ2-7	-	TGTGCCAGCAGCCCCCTTGGGGTCCCCTCCTACGAGCAGTACTTC	CASSPLGVPSYEQYF
TRBV5-6	-	TRBJ2-2	TRBD2	TGTGCCAGCAGCTCCCCCGGGACTAGTTTTCGCACCGGGGAGCTGTTTTTT	CASSSPGTSFRTGELFF
TRBV5-8	-	TRBJ2-3	-	TGTGCCAGCAGCCGTCCAGGGCTCAGCACAGATACGCAGTATTTT	CASSRPGLSTDTQYF
TRBV4-2	-	TRBJ2-7	TRBD1	TGTGCCAGCAGCCAGACTCTCGGGACAGAGATTTACGAGCAGTACTTC	CASSQTLGTEIYEQYF
TRBV29-1	-	TRBJ2-3	TRBD1	TGCAGCGTTGAGGGACAGGGGCACACAGATACGCAGTATTTT	CSVEGQGHTDTQYF
TRBV24-1	-	TRBJ2-7	-	TGTGCCACCAGTGATTCAGTGGCAGTCGGAGAGCAGTACTTC	CATSDSVAVGEQYF
TRBV2	-	TRBJ1-2	-	TGTGCCAGCAGACCGGGACGAACTAACTATGGCTACACCTTC	CASRPGRTNYGYTF
TRBV7-8	-	TRBJ2-1	TRBD2	TGTGCCAGCAGCTTAGGTGGGGAGGGGCTGGAGGATGAGCAGTTCTTC	CASSLGGEGLEDEQFF
TRBV2	few	TRBJ2-7	-	TGTGCCAGCAGTTTCCTCTACGAGCAGTACTTC	CASSFLYEQYF
TRBV18	-	TRBJ2-3	TRBD2	TGTGCCAGCTCACCAACTAGCGGTGAGGCAGATACGCAGTATTTT	CASSPTSGEADTQYF
TRBV7-3	-	TRBJ1-2	-	TGTGCCAGCAGCCAGATCCAGGGGTATGGCTACACCTTC	CASSQIQGYGYTF
TRBV5-4	few	TRBJ1-5	-	TGTGCCAGCAGCTCAAGGGGAGGGGAGGGCCAAGGGCCCCAGCATTTT	CASSSRGGEGQGPQHF
TRBV5-1	few	TRBJ1-1	-	TGCGCCAGCTCTGTGATACTGAACACTGAAGCTTTCTTT	CASSVILNTEAFF
TRBV5-6	-	TRBJ1-2	TRBD1	TGTGCCAGCAGCTTGGCCTCCGGACAGGGGCGACGAGATGGCTACACCTTC	CASSLASGQGRRDGYTF
TRBV11-3	-	TRBJ2-7	-	TGTGCCAGCAGTCAGGGAAGTGAGTACGAGCAGTACTTC	CASSQGSEYEQYF
TRBV6-5	-	TRBJ2-5	-	TGTGCCAGCAGGAAGACGGAAGAGACCCAGTACTTC	CASRKTEETQYF
TRBV18	-	TRBJ2-1	TRBD1	TGTGCCAGCTCACAACAGGGGCGACCCTACAATGAGCAGTTCTTC	CASSQQGRPYNEQFF
TRBV19	-	TRBJ1-5	TRBD1	TGTGCCAGTAGTATTACCGGGACAGGGAGCTATCAGCCCCAGCATTTT	CASSITGTGSYQPQHF
TRBV29-1	-	TRBJ2-7	-	TGCAGCGTTCGTATCCGGGGTCCAGAGGCGAACGAGCAGTACTTC	CSVRIRGPEANEQYF
TRBV7-6	-	TRBJ2-3	TRBD2	TGTGCCAGCAGCTCGACTAGCCGGAATACGCAGTATTTT	CASSSTSRNTQYF
TRBV27	few	TRBJ1-1	-	TGTGCCAGCAGTTTCGGGTCGAACACTGAAGCTTTCTTT	CASSFGSNTEAFF
TRBV5-4	-	TRBJ2-3	-	TGTGCCAGCAGCTTGGCTCAGGGTATGGATCGTACGCAGTATTTT	CASSLAQGMDRTQYF
TRBV6-5	-	TRBJ1-1	-	TGTGCCAGCAGCTACGGAGGCGAGTCTTTCTTT	CASSYGGESFF
TRBV6-2/TRBV6-3	-	TRBJ2-3	-	TGTGCCAGCAGTTACTCGAACCGGGGCAGAGATACGCAGTATTTT	CASSYSNRGRDTQYF
TRBV16	once	TRBJ1-5	TRBD1	TGTGCCAGCAGCCTCCACCGGGACAGGGCGTCAAGCAATCAGCCCCAGCATTTT	CASSLHRDRASSNQPQHF
TRBV12-5	-	TRBJ1-1	TRBD1	TGTGCTAGTGGTCCCGGAACGACAGGGTTGAGTGAAGCTTTCTTT	CASGPGTTGLSEAFF
TRBV6-2/TRBV6-3	-	TRBJ1-2	-	TGTGCCAGCAGTTATGGACTAGAGGGCAGACAGGCCCGAGTAACCTTC	CASSYGLEGRQARVTF
TRBV5-1	-	TRBJ1-2	TRBD1	TGCGCCAGCAGCTTGGGGGACAGCCATAACTATGGCTACACCTTC	CASSLGDSHNYGYTF
TRBV19	once	TRBJ1-1	-	TGTGCCAGTAGTATAGGGGCCTGGAACACTGAAGCTTTCTTT	CASSIGAWNTEAFF
TRBV4-2	-	TRBJ2-1	TRBD2	TGTGCCAGCAGCCATACCGGGACTAGCGCTAACAATGAGCAGTTCTTC	CASSHTGTSANNEQFF
TRBV28	once	TRBJ2-1	TRBD2	TGTGCCAGCAGTCCAACCCACCACGGGGTAGCGGGGGCTTACAATGAGCAGTTCTTC	CASSPTHHGVAGAYNEQFF
TRBV6-5	-	TRBJ1-5	-	TGTGCCAGCCATGACAGTCTATATCAGCCCCAGCATTTT	CASHDSLYQPQHF
TRBV6-2/TRBV6-3	-	TRBJ1-5	-	TGTGCCAGCAGTTACTCGTATCTTCGCGGGAATCAGCCCCAGCATTTT	CASSYSYLRGNQPQHF
TRBV5-1	-	TRBJ2-1	-	TGCGCCAGCAGCTCTGGCCCCAGGGTTCTCAACAATGAGCAGTTCTTC	CASSSGPRVLNNEQFF
TRBV11-3	-	TRBJ2-5	-	TGTGCCAGCAACAACTTAGCGGTACAAGAGACCCAGTACTTC	CASNNLAVQETQYF
TRBV4-3	-	TRBJ2-2	TRBD1	TGCGCCAGCAGCCTTTTAACCGGGACAGGGTCTCGCGGGGAGCTGTTTTTT	CASSLLTGTGSRGELFF
TRBV30	few	TRBJ1-6	-	TGTGCCTGGAGTTGGGGTAATGAGTCACCCCTCCACTTT	CAWSWGNESPLHF
TRBV19	-	TRBJ2-5	-	TGTGCCAGTAGTACTCGAGGGCAGGTTGGGAGGAACCAGTACTTC	CASSTRGQVGRNQYF
TRBV4-1	-	TRBJ2-7	-	TGCGCCAGCAGCCAAAGGGTCGGAGGTTCTGCCTACGAGCAGTACTTC	CASSQRVGGSAYEQYF
TRBV28	-	TRBJ1-6	-	TGTGCCACCGCCAACCGGGCAGGGTGGAATTCACCCCTCCACTTT	CATANRAGWNSPLHF
TRBV20-1	-	TRBJ1-2	-	TGCAGTGTTGGGGGGGACTATGGCTACACCTTC	CSVGGDYGYTF
TRBV19	-	TRBJ1-2	TRBD1	TGTGCCACCACACAGGGGGCTAACTATGGCTACACCTTC	CATTQGANYGYTF
TRBV28	-	TRBJ1-2	-	TGTGCCAGCAGTTTAGTTTTCCCCCTCGAGGGCTACACCTTC	CASSLVFPLEGYTF
TRBV11-3	once	TRBJ2-5	-	TGTGCCAGCAGCCCAATACCGGTCTCGGCCCTCGGAGAGACCCAGTACTTC	CASSPIPVSALGETQYF
TRBV4-1	-	TRBJ2-3	-	TGCGCCAGCAGCCTACAGGGTCCTTCGGCAGATACGCAGTATTTT	CASSLQGPSADTQYF
TRBV7-8	-	TRBJ1-1	TRBD1	TGTGCCAGCAGCTCGATAGACAGGGCGGAAGCTTTCTTT	CASSSIDRAEAFF